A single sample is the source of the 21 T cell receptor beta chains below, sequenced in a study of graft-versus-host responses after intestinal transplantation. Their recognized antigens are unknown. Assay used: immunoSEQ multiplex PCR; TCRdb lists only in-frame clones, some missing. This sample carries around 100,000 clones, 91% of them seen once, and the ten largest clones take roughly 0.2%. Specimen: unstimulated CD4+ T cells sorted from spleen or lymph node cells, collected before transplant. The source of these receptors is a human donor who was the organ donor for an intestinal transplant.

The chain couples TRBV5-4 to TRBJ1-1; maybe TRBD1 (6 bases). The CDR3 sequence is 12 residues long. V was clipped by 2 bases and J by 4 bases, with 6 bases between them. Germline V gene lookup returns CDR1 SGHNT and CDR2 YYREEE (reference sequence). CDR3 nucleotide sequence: TGTGCCAGCAGCTTACAGGGCACTGAAGCTTTCTTT. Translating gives CASSLQGTEAFF.

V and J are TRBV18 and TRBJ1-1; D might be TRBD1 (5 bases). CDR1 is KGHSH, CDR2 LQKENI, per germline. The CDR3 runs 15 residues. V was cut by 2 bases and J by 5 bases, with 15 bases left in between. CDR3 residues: CASSPIRAWVTEAFF. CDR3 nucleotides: TGTGCCAGCTCACCAATCAGGGCGTGGGTTACTGAAGCTTTCTTT.

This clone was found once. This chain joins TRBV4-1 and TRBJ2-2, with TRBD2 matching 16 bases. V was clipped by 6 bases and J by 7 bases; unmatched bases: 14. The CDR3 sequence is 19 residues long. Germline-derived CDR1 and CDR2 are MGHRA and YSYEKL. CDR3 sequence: CASRGPLGTSGGANGELFF. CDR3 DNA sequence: TGCGCCAGCAGAGGACCCCTCGGGACTAGCGGGGGGGCCAACGGGGAGCTGTTTTTT.

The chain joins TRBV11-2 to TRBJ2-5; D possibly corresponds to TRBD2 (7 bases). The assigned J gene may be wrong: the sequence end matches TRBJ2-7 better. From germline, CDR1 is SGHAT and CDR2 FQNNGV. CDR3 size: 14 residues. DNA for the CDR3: TGTGCCAGCAGCAATAAAGGGGGGGCGGTCGAGCAGTACTTC. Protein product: CASSNKGGAVEQYF.

For the CDR3, the DNA is TGCGCCAGCAGCCAAGACTCCCGGGTAGGCGGAGAAAAACTGTTTTTT. Translating it yields CASSQDSRVGGEKLFF. This rearrangement joins TRBV4-1 to TRBJ1-4; no clear D. Per the germline V gene, CDR1 is MGHRA and CDR2 is YSYEKL. This CDR3 comprises 16 residues. The V end lost 0 bases, the J end lost 8 bases, and 16 bases lay between the germline ends.

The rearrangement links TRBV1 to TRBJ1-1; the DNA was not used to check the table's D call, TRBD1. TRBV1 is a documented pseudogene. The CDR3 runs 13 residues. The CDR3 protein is CTSSGMPNTEAFF. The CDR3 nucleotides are TGCACCAGCAGCGGCATGCCGAACACTGAAGCTTTCTTT.

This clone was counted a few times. CDR3 bases: TGTGCCAGCCTCCCTCCCGGAGGGCGGGGCGAGCAGTACTTC. This sequence encodes CASLPPGGRGEQYF. This sequence joins TRBV6-5 and TRBJ2-7, with D possibly matching TRBD2 (6 bases). CDR3 length: 14 residues. CDR1 is MNHEY and CDR2 is SVGAGI in the germline V gene. V was clipped by 8 bases and J by 6 bases, with 20 bases between them.

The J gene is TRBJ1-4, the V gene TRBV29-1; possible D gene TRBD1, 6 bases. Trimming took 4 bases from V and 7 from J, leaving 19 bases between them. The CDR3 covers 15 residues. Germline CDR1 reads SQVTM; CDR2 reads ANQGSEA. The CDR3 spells CSVAFPTGRLEKLFF. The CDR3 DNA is TGCAGCGTTGCGTTCCCCACAGGGCGGCTTGAAAAACTGTTTTTT.

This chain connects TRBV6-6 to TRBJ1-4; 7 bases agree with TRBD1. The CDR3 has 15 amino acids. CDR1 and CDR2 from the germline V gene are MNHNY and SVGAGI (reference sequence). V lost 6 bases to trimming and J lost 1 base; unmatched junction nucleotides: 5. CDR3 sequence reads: CASSARQGTNEKLFF. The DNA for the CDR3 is TGTGCCAGCAGCGCCCGACAGGGAACTAATGAAAAACTGTTTTTT.

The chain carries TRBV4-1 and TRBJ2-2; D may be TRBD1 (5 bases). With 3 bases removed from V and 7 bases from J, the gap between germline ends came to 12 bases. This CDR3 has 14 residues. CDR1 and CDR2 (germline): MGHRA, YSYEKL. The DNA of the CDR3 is TGCGCCAGCAGCCACCCGACAGTCCACGGGGAGCTGTTTTTT. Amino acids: CASSHPTVHGELFF.

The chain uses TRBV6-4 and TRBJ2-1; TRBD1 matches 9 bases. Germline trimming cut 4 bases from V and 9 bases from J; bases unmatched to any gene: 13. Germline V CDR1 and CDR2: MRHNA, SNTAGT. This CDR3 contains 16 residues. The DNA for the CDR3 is TGTGCCAGCAGTGCTTACCCGGGACAGGGTATAGGTGAGCAGTTCTTC. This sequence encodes CASSAYPGQGIGEQFF.

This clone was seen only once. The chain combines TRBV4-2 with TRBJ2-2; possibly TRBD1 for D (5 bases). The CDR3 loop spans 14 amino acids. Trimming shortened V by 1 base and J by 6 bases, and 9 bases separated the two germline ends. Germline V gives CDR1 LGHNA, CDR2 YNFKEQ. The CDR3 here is CASSQGQKAGELFF. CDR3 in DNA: TGTGCCAGCAGCCAAGGACAGAAAGCCGGGGAGCTGTTTTTT.

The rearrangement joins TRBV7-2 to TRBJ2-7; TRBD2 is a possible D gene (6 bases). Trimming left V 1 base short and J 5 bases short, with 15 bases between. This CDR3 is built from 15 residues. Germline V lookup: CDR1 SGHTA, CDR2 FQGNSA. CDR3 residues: CASSLVLTSAHEQYF. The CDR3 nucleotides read TGTGCCAGCAGCTTAGTTTTGACTAGTGCCCACGAGCAGTACTTC.

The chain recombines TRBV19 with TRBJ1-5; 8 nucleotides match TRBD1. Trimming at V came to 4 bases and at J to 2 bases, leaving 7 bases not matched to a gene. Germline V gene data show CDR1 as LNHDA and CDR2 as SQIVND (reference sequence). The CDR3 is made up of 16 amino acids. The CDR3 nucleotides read TGTGCCAGTAGTACAAAGGACAGGGTAGGCAATCAGCCCCAGCATTTT. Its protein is CASSTKDRVGNQPQHF.

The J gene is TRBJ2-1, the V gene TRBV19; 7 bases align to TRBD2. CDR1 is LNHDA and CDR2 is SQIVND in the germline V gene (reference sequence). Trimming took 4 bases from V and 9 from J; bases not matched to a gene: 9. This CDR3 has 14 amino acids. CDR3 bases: TGTGCCAGTAGTACCGGGACTATGGCGAGTGAGCAGTTCTTC. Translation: CASSTGTMASEQFF.

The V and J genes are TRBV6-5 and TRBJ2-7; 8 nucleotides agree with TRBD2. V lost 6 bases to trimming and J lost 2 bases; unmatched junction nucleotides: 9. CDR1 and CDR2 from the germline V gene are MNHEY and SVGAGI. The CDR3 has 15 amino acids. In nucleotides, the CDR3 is TGTGCCAGCAGACCGGTCGCGGGGGGCCCCTACGAGCAGTACTTC. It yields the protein CASRPVAGGPYEQYF.

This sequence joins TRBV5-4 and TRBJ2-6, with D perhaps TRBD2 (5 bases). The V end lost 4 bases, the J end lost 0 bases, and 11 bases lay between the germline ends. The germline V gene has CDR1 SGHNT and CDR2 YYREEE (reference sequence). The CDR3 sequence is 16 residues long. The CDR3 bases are TGTGCCAGCAGCCGGTTGAGGGTCTCTGGGGCCAACGTCCTGACTTTC. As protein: CASSRLRVSGANVLTF.

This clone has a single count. CDR3 coding DNA: TGTGCCAGCAGCTTAGAGAGCGGGGGGGCCGGGGAGCTGTTTTTT. Its translation is CASSLESGGAGELFF. J is TRBJ2-2 and V is TRBV7-2; 10 nucleotides align to TRBD2. V shed 1 base and J 6 bases; nucleotides not matched to a gene: 2. There are 15 residues in the CDR3. The germline V gene has CDR1 SGHTA and CDR2 FQGNSA.

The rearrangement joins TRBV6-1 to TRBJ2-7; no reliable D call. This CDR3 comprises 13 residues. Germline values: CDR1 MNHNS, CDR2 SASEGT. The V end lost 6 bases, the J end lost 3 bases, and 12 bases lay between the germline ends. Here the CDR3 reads CASSRGTRYEQYF. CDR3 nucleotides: TGTGCCAGCAGCAGAGGAACCCGCTACGAGCAGTACTTC.

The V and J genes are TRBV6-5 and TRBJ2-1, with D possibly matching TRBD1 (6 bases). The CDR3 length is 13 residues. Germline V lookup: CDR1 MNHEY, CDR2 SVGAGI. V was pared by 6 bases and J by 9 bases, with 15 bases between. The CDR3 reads CASRKLRGSEQFF. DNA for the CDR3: TGTGCCAGCAGAAAACTGAGGGGGAGTGAGCAGTTCTTC.

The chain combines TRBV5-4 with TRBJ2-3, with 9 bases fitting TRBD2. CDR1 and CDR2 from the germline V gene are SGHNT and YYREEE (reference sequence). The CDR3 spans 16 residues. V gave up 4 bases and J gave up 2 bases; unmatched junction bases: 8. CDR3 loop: CASSLAGWGVTDTQYF. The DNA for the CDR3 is TGTGCCAGCAGCCTAGCGGGGTGGGGGGTCACAGATACGCAGTATTTT.